What follows are 23 T cell receptor beta chains derived from one specimen sequenced in a study of beta chain features in type 1 diabetes. Sequenced material consisted of expressed TCRB transcripts (all of the isolated RNA was reverse transcribed). Assay used: immunoSEQ multiplex PCR; TCRdb lists only in-frame clones, some missing. Seen here are 860,000 or so clones, roughly 16% observed once, and the top ten hold 0.02% to 0.025%. The sample consisted of naive CD4+ T cells from blood. All receptors come from a woman aged 18-29 years in good health.

The V gene is TRBV18, the J gene TRBJ2-5, with D perhaps TRBD1 (5 bases). The CDR3 sequence is 14 residues long. The V end lost 8 bases, the J end lost 4 bases, and 17 bases lay between the germline ends. Germline CDR1 and CDR2: KGHSH and LQKENI. The CDR3 DNA follows: TGTGCCAGCACAGGAGACAGTACCGTAGAGACCCAGTACTTC. This sequence encodes CASTGDSTVETQYF.

Points on this clone: At one end, the junction sequence differs from germline, possibly due to a read error. The V gene is TRBV6-6, the J gene TRBJ2-5; tentative D call: TRBD1 (5 bases). The CDR3 totals 15 residues. Germline values: CDR1 MNHNY, CDR2 SVGAGI (reference sequence). The CDR3 coding sequence is TGTGCCAGCAGTTACTCAATGACAGACCAAGGGACCCAGTACTTC. It encodes CASSYSMTDQGTQYF.

The rearrangement uses TRBV7-2 and TRBJ2-2; D ambiguous. Looked up from germline, CDR1 is SGHTA and CDR2 is FQGNSA. Trimming cost V 6 bases and J 7 bases, with 6 bases left between them. This CDR3 is 11 amino acids long. CDR3 amino acids: CASRARGELFF. Written as DNA, the CDR3 is TGTGCCAGCAGAGCGCGCGGGGAGCTGTTTTTT.

The rearrangement links TRBV4-3 to TRBJ1-4, with a possible D match to TRBD1 (5 bases). This CDR3 has 14 amino acids. The V gene's germline CDR1 is LGHNA and CDR2 YSLEER. Deletions cut 0 bases from V and 8 bases from J, with 10 bases between. This CDR3 reads CASSQDGTLEKLFF. The CDR3 coding sequence is TGCGCCAGCAGCCAAGACGGGACTTTGGAAAAACTGTTTTTT.

V gene TRBV28 combines with J gene TRBJ1-1; D may be TRBD1 (5 bases). The CDR3 has 15 residues. Per germline, CDR1 MDHEN and CDR2 SYDVKM. The V and J ends lost 2 bases and 5 bases respectively, with 15 bases between them. In DNA, the CDR3 is TGTGCCAGCAGTTTAGGTAAGGGGTTCAGGACTGAAGCTTTCTTT. Translating gives CASSLGKGFRTEAFF.

This clone has more than one count but fewer than ten. The chain has TRBV2 and TRBJ2-1, with 9 bases matching TRBD2. The CDR3 runs to 13 residues. Germline V lookup: CDR1 SNHLY, CDR2 FYNNEI. V lost 6 bases to trimming and J lost 9 bases; unmatched junction nucleotides: 6. The CDR3 DNA reads as TGTGCCAGCAGACTAGCGGGTGCGAGTGAGCAGTTCTTC. Its translation: CASRLAGASEQFF.

In its sample, this clone was seen a few times. The chain links TRBV7-9 to TRBJ1-5; TRBD1 might be the D (6 bases). Trimming left V 3 bases short and J 10 bases short, with 10 bases between. CDR1 is SEHNR and CDR2 is FQNEAQ in the germline V gene (reference sequence). The CDR3 totals 12 residues. CDR3 residues: CASSFQGLPQHF. The CDR3 nucleotides read TGTGCCAGCAGCTTTCAGGGGCTCCCCCAGCATTTT.

This clone was found a few times. The chain has TRBV7-9 and TRBJ2-3, with TRBD2 matching over 8 bases. The germline CDR1 and CDR2 sequences are SEHNR and FQNEAQ (reference sequence). J gave up 6 bases and V 3 bases, and 11 bases lay outside the gene matches. The CDR3 has 16 amino acids. In nucleotides, the CDR3 is TGTGCCAGCAGCTTTGGACTAGCTGGGTCTGGGGATACGCAGTATTTT. Its translation is CASSFGLAGSGDTQYF.

CDR3 bases: TGTGCCAGCAGCAAGAATGGGGACCAGCCCCAGCATTTT. Protein product: CASSKNGDQPQHF. This chain joins TRBV7-2 and TRBJ1-5, with a weak D call TRBD1 (5 bases). This CDR3 is 13 amino acids long. Trimming took 5 bases from V and 7 from J, leaving 12 bases between them. CDR1 is SGHTA, CDR2 FQGNSA, per germline.

This chain joins TRBV18 and TRBJ2-7; D might be TRBD1 (5 bases). Germline CDR1 reads KGHSH; CDR2 reads LQKENI. Trimming left V 5 bases short and J 3 bases short, with 17 bases between. CDR3 length: 15 residues. CDR3 sequence: CASSEGHPRYYEQYF. DNA for the CDR3: TGTGCCAGCTCAGAAGGACACCCAAGGTACTACGAGCAGTACTTC.

Details on this clone: Likely a read error: the CDR3 ends without its conserved phenylalanine or tryptophan. This chain joins TRBV10-3 and TRBJ1-1, with a weak D call TRBD1 (5 bases). The CDR3 consists of 15 residues. Trimming pared 3 bases from V and 3 bases from J, leaving 14 bases between. CDR1 is ENHRY, CDR2 SYGVKD, per germline. CDR3: CAISEPDGGDTEAFL. The CDR3 nucleotides read TGTGCCATCAGTGAACCGGACGGAGGGGACACTGAAGCTTTCCTT.

The chain joins TRBV11-2 to TRBJ1-2; possible D gene TRBD1, 6 bases. V was trimmed by 3 bases and J by 5 bases, leaving 10 bases between them. CDR3 length: 13 residues. Germline-derived CDR1 and CDR2 are SGHAT and FQNNGV. CDR3 protein: CASSFQGWYGYTF. The DNA of the CDR3 is TGTGCCAGCAGCTTCCAGGGGTGGTATGGCTACACCTTC.

This clone was counted between two and nine times. V usage is TRBV10-3 and J usage is TRBJ2-1; D possibly corresponds to TRBD1 (6 bases). Trimming took off 4 bases at V and 3 bases at J, with 7 bases between the two ends. The CDR3 consists of 13 residues. The germline V gene encodes CDR1 ENHRY and CDR2 SYGVKD. The CDR3 DNA reads TGTGCCATCAGTGGACAGGACTACAATGAGCAGTTCTTC. Residues: CAISGQDYNEQFF.

The genes are TRBV7-2 and TRBJ2-7; D is uncertain. V was clipped by 4 bases and J by 3 bases, with 13 bases between them. Germline V lookup: CDR1 SGHTA, CDR2 FQGNSA. This CDR3 spans 14 amino acids. CDR3 nucleotide sequence: TGTGCCAGCAGCTCCTGGGGTAGAAACTACGAGCAGTACTTC. This sequence encodes CASSSWGRNYEQYF.

This clone was detected a few times. The genes are TRBV28 and TRBJ2-1; 8 bases align to TRBD2. Germline V lookup: CDR1 MDHEN, CDR2 SYDVKM. V was pared by 9 bases and J by 0 bases, with 7 bases of the junction left unmatched. The CDR3 totals 15 residues. The CDR3 sequence is CARSGSLSSYNEQFF. As DNA, the CDR3 is TGTGCCAGGAGCGGGAGTTTAAGCTCCTACAATGAGCAGTTCTTC.

The genes are TRBV7-9 and TRBJ2-1; D gene unclear. This CDR3 contains 15 residues. Germline V gene sequence: CDR1 SEHNR, CDR2 FQNEAQ (reference sequence). Trimming left V 6 bases short and J 0 bases short, with 12 bases between. The DNA for the CDR3 is TGTGCCAGCAGTCGTCCCAGGAGCTCCTACAATGAGCAGTTCTTC. This gives the protein CASSRPRSSYNEQFF.

With respect to this clone: Other DNA sequences in the same sample also yield this CDR3. The chain combines TRBV10-1 with TRBJ1-5; 11 nucleotides match TRBD1. CDR1 is WNHNN and CDR2 is SYGVQD in the germline V gene (reference sequence). V was pared by 8 bases and J by 3 bases, with 12 bases of the junction left unmatched. The CDR3 is made up of 17 amino acids. As DNA, the CDR3 is TGCGCCAGCCTAATTAAGGACAGGGGGCCGGACAATCAGCCCCAGCATTTT. It yields the protein CASLIKDRGPDNQPQHF.

This clone was picked up a small number of times. This sequence joins TRBV28 and TRBJ2-5; D not certain. V lost 4 bases and J 7 bases, leaving 7 bases between the germline ends. Germline loops: CDR1 MDHEN, CDR2 SYDVKM. The CDR3 sequence is 11 residues long. CDR3 residues: CASSYHGTQYF. The CDR3 DNA follows: TGTGCCAGCAGTTATCACGGGACCCAGTACTTC. Supplemented by reference TRBV28 and TRBJ2-5, the full variable domain reads DVKVTQSSRYLVKRTGEKVFLECVQDMDHENMFWYRQDPGLGLRLIYFSYDVKMKEKGDIPEGYSVSREKKERFSLILESASTNQTSMYLCASSYHGTQYFGPGTRLLVL.

There are a few counts of this clone. The chain carries TRBV7-3 and TRBJ2-3; D is possibly TRBD1 or TRBD2 (5 bases each). This CDR3 has 16 residues. Trimming took off 0 bases at V and 7 bases at J, with 17 bases between the two ends. Germline lookup yields CDR1 SGHTA and CDR2 FQGTGA. CDR3 sequence: CASSLTGAGPGNTQYF. CDR3 DNA: TGTGCCAGCAGCTTAACTGGGGCAGGCCCCGGGAATACGCAGTATTTT.

This clone has a handful of counts. This chain connects TRBV4-3 to TRBJ1-2, with no clear D. Trimming pared 1 base from V and 3 bases from J, leaving 12 bases between. Looked up from germline, CDR1 is LGHNA and CDR2 is YSLEER. The CDR3 is 15 amino acids. The CDR3 region is CASSQGVAGDYGYTF. The CDR3 bases are TGCGCCAGCAGCCAAGGAGTTGCGGGTGACTATGGCTACACCTTC.

This clone was counted only a few times. The chain uses TRBV7-8 and TRBJ1-1; D might be TRBD1 (5 bases). The V gene's germline CDR1 is SGHVS and CDR2 FQNEAQ. CDR3 length: 16 amino acids. The ends were cut back, 5 bases at V and 0 bases at J, with 16 bases in the middle. Here the CDR3 DNA reads TGTGCCAGCAGCCACGTCGGGGGTAACATGAACACTGAAGCTTTCTTT. Its protein is CASSHVGGNMNTEAFF.

The chain combines TRBV5-1 with TRBJ2-3, with 7 bases matching TRBD2. V shed 0 bases, J shed 2 bases, and the junction held 6 bases outside the gene matches. The germline gives CDR1 SGHRS, CDR2 YFSETQ. The CDR3 is 16 residues long. The CDR3, as DNA: TGCGCCAGCAGCTTGGGAGGGACTACTACCACAGATACGCAGTATTTT. Translated, it gives CASSLGGTTTTDTQYF.

In its sample, this clone was seen a few times. The CDR3 reads CASSATGTSGETQYF. The CDR3 nucleotides are TGTGCCAGCAGTGCCACTGGGACTAGCGGAGAGACCCAGTACTTC. The J gene is TRBJ2-5, the V gene TRBV2, with 11 bases that match TRBD2. This CDR3 comprises 15 residues. The J segment lost 4 bases and the V segment lost 4 bases, leaving 5 bases of the junction unmatched. The V gene's germline CDR1 is SNHLY and CDR2 FYNNEI.